The 20 T cell receptor beta chains in this list originate from one sample, sequenced in a study of CD8 T cells in ankylosing spondylitis (dated by TCRdb to 2016 to 2017). Library method: 5' RACE. This sample was sequenced with an Illumina HiSeq 2500. TCRdb reran the public reads through fastp at Q25 and MiXCR, keeping productive beta chains. Identical CDR3 protein sequences are pooled into one entry, listed with their most common genes and DNA. Present in this sample are roughly 160,000 distinct CDR3 sequences, 9.5% to 13% of which were seen just once. Around 29% of the sample lies in the top ten. The sample comprised blood, either unsorted or a sorted T cell fraction (not recorded which). The receptors derive from a male donor with ankylosing spondylitis or in good health (not recorded which).

This clonotype was counted at least ten times. The J gene is TRBJ2-3, the V gene TRBV20-1; D unclear. The germline CDR1 and CDR2 sequences are DFQATT and SNEGSKA (reference sequence). The CDR3 is 13 amino acids. V dropped 3 bases and J dropped 4 bases, with 11 bases sitting between them. CDR3 loop: CSARGQNADTQYF. In nucleotides, the CDR3 is TGCAGTGCTAGGGGCCAGAACGCAGATACGCAGTATTTT.

The CDR3: CASSQAGPANYGYTF. Written as DNA, the CDR3 is TGTGCCAGCAGCCAAGCGGGGCCCGCTAACTATGGCTACACCTTC. The chain carries TRBV3-1 and TRBJ1-2; a possible D gene is TRBD1 (5 bases). Germline assignment: CDR1 LGHDT and CDR2 YNNKEL (reference sequence). V gave up 1 base and J gave up 0 bases, with 9 bases separating them. CDR3 length: 15 residues.

With respect to this clonotype: This may be a read error, as it is one base from a much larger clone. The rearrangement uses TRBV12-3 or TRBV12-4 and TRBJ2-1, with 8 nucleotides matching TRBD2. This CDR3 has 16 amino acids. V dropped 0 bases and J dropped 8; count of bases not matched to a gene: 9. The CDR3 protein is CASSLALGLVADEQFF. The CDR3 bases are TGTGCCAGCAGTTTAGCGTTGGGACTAGTGGCGGATGAGCAGTTCTTC.

The gene calls are TRBV11-2 and TRBJ1-6; D ambiguous. Germline CDR1 is SGHAT and CDR2 is FQNNGV. Trimming cost V 5 bases and J 13 bases, with 15 bases left between them. The length of the CDR3 is 13 residues. The DNA for the CDR3 is TGTGCCAGCAGCCCCAGACACCTTAACCCCCTCCACTTT. Its translation is CASSPRHLNPLHF.

The chain combines TRBV14 with TRBJ2-1, with D perhaps TRBD1 (6 bases). V shed 4 bases and J shed 4 bases, with 14 bases lying between them. This CDR3 is built from 15 residues. Germline-derived CDR1 and CDR2 are SGHDN and FVKESK. The CDR3 is CASSPRRDTYNEQFF. The CDR3 coding sequence is TGTGCCAGCAGCCCCCGCCGGGACACATACAATGAGCAGTTCTTC. Complete variable domain (other parts from reference TRBV14 and TRBJ2-1): EAGVTQFPSHSVIEKGQTVTLRCDPISGHDNLYWYRRVMGKEIKFLLHFVKESKQDESGMPNNRFLAERTGGTYSTLKVQPAELEDSGVYFCASSPRRDTYNEQFFGPGTRLTVL.

The table lists this clonotype with many counts. This chain links TRBV6-1 with TRBJ2-4, with D perhaps matching TRBD1 or TRBD2 (5 bases each). The length of the CDR3 is 15 residues. CDR1 MNHNS and CDR2 SASEGT come from the germline V gene. V lost 4 bases to trimming and J lost 1 base, with 11 bases between them. The CDR3 is CASSVQGAAKNIQYF. The CDR3 DNA reads as TGTGCCAGCAGTGTTCAGGGAGCGGCCAAAAACATTCAGTACTTC.

This clonotype turned up a few times. The V gene is TRBV7-6, the J gene TRBJ1-1, with D possibly TRBD1 on 5 matching bases. CDR3 size: 15 residues. Trimming stripped 3 bases from V and 4 bases from J, with 15 bases between. CDR1 SGHVS and CDR2 FNYEAQ come from the germline V gene. CDR3 sequence (DNA): TGTGCCAGCAGCTTGGGGGGGTCGGTAGGCACTGAAGCTTTCTTT. This encodes CASSLGGSVGTEAFF.

V usage is TRBV10-1 and J usage is TRBJ2-5; 8 nucleotides agree with TRBD2. The germline V gene has CDR1 WNHNN and CDR2 SYGVQD (reference sequence). This CDR3 contains 15 residues. J gave up 0 bases and V 4 bases, and 4 bases lay outside the gene matches. The CDR3, as DNA: TGCGCCAGCAGTGCTAGGCGGGGGGACCAAGAGACCCAGTACTTC. Translated: CASSARRGDQETQYF.

The J gene is TRBJ1-4, the V gene TRBV7-2, with 11 bases that match TRBD1. Germline-derived CDR1 and CDR2 are SGHTA and FQGNSA. V shed 1 base, J shed 8 bases, and the junction held 3 bases outside the gene matches. The CDR3 has 15 residues. CDR3 sequence (DNA): TGTGCCAGCAGCTTAGGGACAGGGGGCGCGGAAAAACTGTTTTTT. This codes for CASSLGTGGAEKLFF.

This clonotype was seen many times. The rearrangement joins TRBV18 to TRBJ2-5; possibly TRBD1 for D (5 bases). V was pared by 3 bases and J by 2 bases, with 13 bases between. The CDR3 consists of 15 residues. Germline V gives CDR1 KGHSH, CDR2 LQKENI. CDR3 sequence: CASSPTAGKQETQYF. CDR3 DNA: TGTGCCAGCTCACCGACCGCAGGGAAACAAGAGACCCAGTACTTC. Looking up the rest from reference TRBV18 and TRBJ2-5 gives the full variable domain: NAGVMQNPRHLVRRRGQEARLRCSPMKGHSHVYWYRQLPEEGLKFMVYLQKENIIDESGMPKERFSAEFPKEGPSILRIQQVVRGDSAAYFCASSPTAGKQETQYFGPGTRLLVL.

The chain recombines TRBV7-8 with TRBJ2-7, with unresolved D. CDR1 SGHVS and CDR2 FQNEAQ come from the germline V gene. The CDR3 sequence is 15 residues long. V gave up 5 bases and J gave up 2 bases, with 16 bases separating them. CDR3 in DNA: TGTGCCAGCAGCCCAAGACAAGAACCTGCCTACGAGCAGTACTTC. The encoded protein is CASSPRQEPAYEQYF.

This clonotype was seen many times. The chain has TRBV20-1 and TRBJ2-3, with 10 bases aligning to TRBD2. The CDR3 contains 14 residues. V was clipped by 2 bases and J by 6 bases; unmatched bases: 5. CDR1 DFQATT and CDR2 SNEGSKA come from the germline V gene (reference sequence). The CDR3 region has the DNA TGCAGTGCTAGACAGCTAGCGGGAGCCGATACGCAGTATTTT. Translating gives CSARQLAGADTQYF.

The table lists this clonotype with many counts. V gene TRBV20-1 combines with J gene TRBJ2-7, with 7 bases aligning to TRBD1. The CDR3 runs 16 residues. The junction had 11 bases not matched to a gene; V was cut back by 3 bases and J by 0 bases. CDR1 is DFQATT, CDR2 SNEGSKA, per germline (reference sequence). CDR3 nucleotide sequence: TGCAGTGCTAGCCCCGGAGTGGGGGACAGCTCCTACGAGCAGTACTTC. As protein: CSASPGVGDSSYEQYF.

The chain has TRBV6-1 and TRBJ1-1; 7 bases are a match to TRBD1. The V gene end was trimmed by 11 bases and the J gene end by 2 bases; junction bases not matched to a gene: 14. Germline CDR1 MNHNS, CDR2 SASEGT. The CDR3 runs to 15 residues. The CDR3, as DNA: TGTGCCGGCATGCTAGGGGGGACAGAAAACACTGAAGCTTTCTTT. The encoded protein is CAGMLGGTENTEAFF.

This clonotype showed up many times. Written as DNA, the CDR3 is TGCGCCAGCACGATCTCGGCGGGAGAGATCTATGAGCAGTTCTTC. Encoded protein: CASTISAGEIYEQFF. The rearrangement links TRBV5-1 to TRBJ2-1, with 7 bases aligning to TRBD2. The CDR3 is made up of 15 amino acids. Unmatched junction bases numbered 14, after V lost 6 bases and J lost 8 bases. The germline V gene has CDR1 SGHRS and CDR2 YFSETQ.

Note on this clonotype: This may come from a read error, since a much larger clone is one base off. The genes are TRBV5-6 and TRBJ2-3; D possibly corresponds to TRBD2 (6 bases). The CDR3 is 14 residues long. Germline CDR1 is SGHDT and CDR2 is YYEEEE. The CDR3 region is CAGSSGLSTDTQYF. The CDR3 nucleotides read TGTGCCGGCAGCTCGGGACTTAGCACAGATACGCAGTATTTT.

This clonotype showed up many times. As DNA, the CDR3 is TGTGCCAGCAGAAGAGGGGGCGGAAACACCATATATTTT. Translation gives CASRRGGGNTIYF. The V call is TRBV27, the J call TRBJ1-3, with 7 bases that match TRBD1. The CDR3 totals 13 residues. Germline assignment: CDR1 MNHEY and CDR2 SMNVEV (reference sequence). The J segment lost 4 bases and the V segment lost 6 bases, leaving 3 bases of the junction unmatched.

This clonotype has just a few counts. The V and J genes are TRBV27 and TRBJ2-4; 9 bases fit TRBD1. J was trimmed by 12 bases and V by 5 bases; bases with no gene match: 8. The CDR3 consists of 13 residues. Germline lookup yields CDR1 MNHEY and CDR2 SMNVEV (reference sequence). The DNA of the CDR3 is TGTGCCAGCAGTACGTCCGGGACAGGGAATCAGTACTTC. It encodes CASSTSGTGNQYF.

This clonotype was seen repeatedly, ten times or more. The J gene is TRBJ2-3, the V gene TRBV29-1; 7 nucleotides agree with TRBD2. V was clipped by 4 bases and J by 0 bases; unmatched bases: 7. Germline CDR1 reads SQVTM; CDR2 reads ANQGSEA. This CDR3 region has 15 residues. CDR3: CSVALLADSTDTQYF. CDR3 in DNA: TGCAGCGTTGCTTTGCTAGCGGACAGCACAGATACGCAGTATTTT.

This clonotype was detected ten times or more. J is TRBJ1-3 and V is TRBV10-3; a possible D gene is TRBD1 (6 bases). CDR3 size: 18 residues. Germline V CDR1 and CDR2: ENHRY, SYGVKD. V lost 0 bases and J lost 0, with 15 bases in between. The chain's CDR3 is CAISESTGQGASGNTIYF. The CDR3 region has the DNA TGTGCCATCAGTGAGTCGACGGGACAAGGGGCCTCTGGAAACACCATATATTTT.